The 18 T cell receptor beta chains listed next were all sequenced from one sample in a study of beta chain features in type 1 diabetes. Antigens for these TCRs are unknown. Study results and limitations: Shortening that was moderate but significant affected the TCRB CDR3s of Type 1 diabetes patients in all four CD4+ subsets.

The whole isolated RNA underwent reverse transcription, so sequencing captured expressed TCRB transcripts. Measured with immunoSEQ multiplex PCR; TCRdb has only the in-frame clones, and not every one. The data show nearly 700,000 clones, around 15% seen once. What was sequenced was naive CD4+ T cells from blood. The origin of the receptors is a man between 18 and 35 years old with type 1 diabetes.

Of note for this clone: The same CDR3 also results from other DNA sequences found in this sample. The chain recombines TRBV30 with TRBJ1-2, with TRBD1 matching over 10 bases. This CDR3 contains 11 residues. The V segment lost 5 bases and the J segment 8 bases; nucleotides outside the gene matches: 2. The V gene's germline CDR1 is GTSNPN and CDR2 SVGIG (reference sequence). CDR3 loop: CAWGQGGGYTF. CDR3 nucleotides: TGTGCCTGGGGACAGGGGGGCGGCTACACCTTC.

The chain recombines TRBV28 with TRBJ2-7, with D unclear. The CDR3 has 12 amino acids. CDR1 is MDHEN, CDR2 SYDVKM, per germline. Trimming shortened V by 7 bases and J by 3 bases, and 10 bases separated the two germline ends. CDR3 in DNA: TGTGCCAGCACCCTGGACGGCTACGAGCAGTACTTC. It encodes CASTLDGYEQYF.

This clone has only a few counts. The chain combines TRBV7-9 with TRBJ1-2; D is uncertain. V lost 6 bases to trimming and J lost 4 bases, with 15 bases between them. Germline assignment: CDR1 SEHNR and CDR2 FQNEAQ (reference sequence). This CDR3 has 14 amino acids. The CDR3 is CASSLLGVGYGYTF. The CDR3 DNA is TGTGCCAGCAGTTTACTAGGAGTCGGCTATGGCTACACCTTC.

The chain uses TRBV30 and TRBJ2-1; D is unclear. The V end lost 3 bases, the J end lost 6 bases, and 6 bases lay between the germline ends. This CDR3 comprises 11 residues. The germline CDR1 and CDR2 sequences are GTSNPN and SVGIG (reference sequence). CDR3 region: CAWRLGNEQFF. The CDR3 nucleotides read TGTGCCTGGAGATTAGGCAATGAGCAGTTCTTC.

This clone came up a few times. The chain employs TRBV7-2 and TRBJ2-5; possibly TRBD2 for D (5 bases). The CDR3 contains 14 residues. Looked up from germline, CDR1 is SGHTA and CDR2 is FQGNSA. V was clipped by 5 bases and J by 4 bases, with 14 bases between them. CDR3 in amino acids: CASSPPGVSETQYF. The DNA for the CDR3 is TGTGCCAGCAGCCCCCCCGGGGTCTCAGAGACCCAGTACTTC.

This clone was seen a handful of times. The chain carries TRBV29-1 and TRBJ2-1; TRBD2 matches at 12 bases. The CDR3 spans 17 residues. Germline V CDR1 and CDR2: SQVTM, ANQGSEA. The CDR3 nucleotides read TGCACCTGTTCTGGACTAGCGGGGCTGAGCTCCTACAATGAGCAGTTCTTC. Residues: CTCSGLAGLSSYNEQFF.

The chain uses TRBV28 and TRBJ2-7; D ambiguous. The CDR3 has 13 residues. Germline V gene data show CDR1 as MDHEN and CDR2 as SYDVKM. V dropped 2 bases and J dropped 3 bases, with 8 bases sitting between them. CDR3 protein: CASSLDGFYEQYF. Written as DNA, the CDR3 is TGTGCCAGCAGTTTAGACGGCTTCTACGAGCAGTACTTC.

This clone was counted between two and nine times. J is TRBJ2-2 and V is TRBV18; D uncertain. V shed 0 bases and J shed 2 bases, with 7 bases lying between them. CDR3 length equals 15 residues. Looked up from germline, CDR1 is KGHSH and CDR2 is LQKENI. CDR3 sequence reads: CASSPPPDNTGELFF. The DNA of the CDR3 is TGTGCCAGCTCACCACCGCCAGATAACACCGGGGAGCTGTTTTTT. Drawing the rest from reference TRBV18 and TRBJ2-2, the complete variable domain is NAGVMQNPRHLVRRRGQEARLRCSPMKGHSHVYWYRQLPEEGLKFMVYLQKENIIDESGMPKERFSAEFPKEGPSILRIQQVVRGDSAAYFCASSPPPDNTGELFFGEGSRLTVL.

The rearrangement uses TRBV7-2 and TRBJ2-5, with 7 bases lining up with TRBD2. Trimming at V came to 4 bases and at J to 2 bases, leaving 7 bases not matched to a gene. The CDR3 covers 15 residues. Per germline, CDR1 SGHTA and CDR2 FQGNSA. The CDR3 loop reads CASSYNQGGQETQYF. The CDR3, as DNA: TGTGCCAGCAGCTACAACCAGGGAGGGCAAGAGACCCAGTACTTC. Looking up the rest from reference TRBV7-2 and TRBJ2-5 gives the full variable domain: GAGVSQSPSNKVTEKGKDVELRCDPISGHTALYWYRQSLGQGLEFLIYFQGNSAPDKSGLPSDRFSAERTGGSVSTLTIQRTQQEDSAVYLCASSYNQGGQETQYFGPGTRLLVL.

V and J are TRBV13 and TRBJ1-2, with D tentatively TRBD1 (6 bases). V was cut by 4 bases and J by 13 bases, with 22 bases left in between. Germline lookup yields CDR1 PRHDT and CDR2 FYEKMQ (reference sequence). The CDR3 length is 14 residues. The CDR3 reads CASSSQEGGRVATF. CDR3 nucleotide sequence: TGTGCCAGCAGCTCCCAGGAGGGGGGACGTGTTGCCACCTTC.

The sample holds a few counts of this clone. The sample has other DNA sequences that encode this CDR3 too. The chain has TRBV5-1 and TRBJ2-7; D might be TRBD1 (6 bases). V shed 2 bases and J shed 0 bases, with 9 bases lying between them. This CDR3 contains 14 residues. Germline assignment: CDR1 SGHRS and CDR2 YFSETQ. CDR3: CASSFDRSSYEQYF. DNA for the CDR3: TGCGCCAGCAGCTTTGACAGGAGCTCCTACGAGCAGTACTTC.

This clone was seen only a few times. V usage is TRBV9 and J usage is TRBJ2-1; weak D call: TRBD2 (5 bases). CDR1 and CDR2 (germline): SGDLS, YYNGEE. The CDR3 spans 15 residues. Trimming stripped 2 bases from V and 0 bases from J, with 9 bases between. CDR3 in amino acids: CASSVEGNSYNEQFF. CDR3 DNA sequence: TGTGCCAGCAGCGTTGAGGGAAACTCCTACAATGAGCAGTTCTTC.

This chain links TRBV18 with TRBJ2-2; weak D call: TRBD1 (6 bases). Germline V gene lookup returns CDR1 KGHSH and CDR2 LQKENI. The CDR3 totals 15 residues. Trimming removed 3 bases at V and 4 bases at J, with 12 bases between. This chain's CDR3 is CASSPLGTSTGELFF. The CDR3 bases are TGTGCCAGCTCACCGCTTGGGACATCCACCGGGGAGCTGTTTTTT.

The rearrangement uses TRBV7-8 and TRBJ2-1, with 15 bases aligning to TRBD2. V dropped 0 bases and J dropped 7; count of bases not matched to a gene: 10. This CDR3 comprises 19 residues. Germline V lookup: CDR1 SGHVS, CDR2 FQNEAQ. The CDR3: CASSLARTSGGALRNEQFF. CDR3 nucleotides: TGTGCCAGCAGCTTAGCGCGGACTAGCGGGGGGGCTCTCCGGAATGAGCAGTTCTTC.

The V gene is TRBV10-3, the J gene TRBJ2-2; 10 bases are shared with TRBD1. Germline-derived CDR1 and CDR2 are ENHRY and SYGVKD. V shed 7 bases, J shed 3 bases, and the junction held 5 bases outside the gene matches. This CDR3 spans 15 amino acids. This CDR3 is CAITQDRGDTGELFF. In nucleotides, the CDR3 is TGTGCCATCACCCAGGACAGGGGGGACACCGGGGAGCTGTTTTTT.

This clone was found a few times. The V call is TRBV7-9, the J call TRBJ1-2; maybe TRBD1 (5 bases). The CDR3 spans 13 residues. CDR1 is SEHNR and CDR2 is FQNEAQ in the germline V gene (reference sequence). V dropped 6 bases and J dropped 8 bases, with 16 bases sitting between them. CDR3 DNA sequence: TGTGCCAGCAGGCCACAAGGGGCAGGGGGCTACACCTTC. This gives the protein CASRPQGAGGYTF.

The chain employs TRBV9 and TRBJ2-3; tentatively, D is TRBD2 (7 bases). This CDR3 is 17 amino acids long. V dropped 4 bases and J dropped 0 bases, with 18 bases sitting between them. Germline CDR1 and CDR2: SGDLS and YYNGEE. CDR3 DNA sequence: TGTGCCAGCAGCCCACGGGCGGCGGGGGCTAGCACAGATACGCAGTATTTT. Translation: CASSPRAAGASTDTQYF.

This rearrangement joins TRBV19 to TRBJ1-2; D unresolved. Germline assignment: CDR1 LNHDA and CDR2 SQIVND (reference sequence). The CDR3 runs 15 residues. Between the trimmed V and J ends, which lost 5 bases and 5 bases, there was a span of 18 bases. The DNA for the CDR3 is TGTGCCAGTAGTCCAAATCCCGGGGAGGGATATGGCTACACCTTC. This codes for CASSPNPGEGYGYTF.